A selection of T cell receptor beta chains follows, all from one sample in a study of cytomegalovirus exposure and HLA in healthy donors. Data came from immunoSEQ multiplex PCR; TCRdb stores just in-frame clones and leaves some out. This table holds 160,000 or so clones, about 88% found once. Specimen: PBMCs. These receptors were taken from a young woman in good health and CMV-seronegative. The CDR3 runs from the conserved cysteine through the conserved F or W. The D gene is left open where the match is weak. Expanded clones get a size class; other rows say once, few or many, or leave the size out.

TRBJ2-2,.,.,TRBV6-5,CASSPWGTDTGELFF,TGTGCCAGCAGCCCCTGGGGGACTGACACCGGGGAGCTGTTTTTT
TRBJ2-1,.,TRBD2,TRBV2,CASRRLAEEQFF,TGTGCCAGCAGACGACTAGCCGAGGAGCAGTTCTTC
TRBJ2-3,.,.,TRBV27,CASTRGLSTDTQYF,TGTGCCAGCACTAGAGGACTGAGCACAGATACGCAGTATTTT
TRBJ2-1,.,TRBD1,TRBV27,CASTTGTGGYNEQFF,TGTGCCAGCACCACCGGGACAGGGGGATACAATGAGCAGTTCTTC
TRBJ1-4,.,.,TRBV20-1,CSARGAEKLFF,TGCAGTGCTCGGGGGGCGGAAAAACTGTTTTTT
TRBJ1-2,.,.,TRBV30,CAWSVPLDCCDETYGYTF,TGTGCCTGGAGTGTTCCCCTCGACTGCTGCGACGAAACCTATGGCTACACCTTC
TRBJ2-7,once,.,TRBV29-1,CSAHGSQGSYEQYF,TGCAGCGCCCACGGTTCGCAGGGGTCCTACGAGCAGTACTTC
TRBJ1-1,.,TRBD1,TRBV28,CASSSGTGAPPEAFF,TGTGCCAGCAGTTCCGGGACAGGGGCCCCTCCTGAAGCTTTCTTT
TRBJ1-1,.,TRBD1,TRBV18,CASSPTLWDRGAEAFF,TGTGCCAGCTCACCCACCTTGTGGGACAGAGGTGCTGAAGCTTTCTTT
TRBJ2-1,once,TRBD2,TRBV5-6,CASSLWLAGRYEQFF,TGTGCCAGCAGCTTGTGGCTAGCGGGACGGTATGAGCAGTTCTTC
TRBJ2-1,.,TRBD2,TRBV7-9,CSSSPRTGGNEQFF,TGTTCCAGCAGCCCCCGTACGGGAGGAAATGAGCAGTTCTTC
TRBJ2-1,few,TRBD2,TRBV2,CASTSGRGYNEQFF,TGTGCCAGCACTAGCGGGAGGGGGTACAATGAGCAGTTCTTC
TRBJ1-4,.,TRBD1,TRBV7-2,CASQRTGSGGNEKLFF,TGTGCCAGCCAACGGACAGGGAGCGGTGGTAATGAAAAACTGTTTTTT
TRBJ1-3,.,.,TRBV2,CASSPLGGLHGSTIYF,TGTGCCAGCAGTCCCCTCGGAGGACTCCATGGAAGCACCATATATTTT
TRBJ2-7,.,.,TRBV6-1,CASSEGGDPGREQYF,TGTGCCAGCAGTGAAGGGGGGGACCCGGGGCGCGAGCAGTACTTC
TRBJ2-1,.,TRBD2,TRBV7-9,CASSFGLAGFNEQFF,TGTGCCAGCAGCTTTGGACTAGCGGGGTTCAATGAGCAGTTCTTC
TRBJ1-4,.,.,TRBV7-8,CASSLSWGGRPTQATNEKLFF,TGTGCCAGCAGCTTAAGCTGGGGGGGGAGACCCACTCAAGCAACTAATGAAAAACTGTTTTTT
TRBJ2-2,.,TRBD1,TRBV5-4,CASSSRQGLNTGELFF,TGTGCCAGCAGCTCCCGACAGGGGTTGAACACCGGGGAGCTGTTTTTT
TRBJ1-1,.,.,TRBV5-1,CASSLGRDSTEAFF,TGCGCCAGCAGCTTGGGCAGGGATAGCACTGAAGCTTTCTTT
TRBJ2-7,.,TRBD1,TRBV6-5,CASSYGTDQAYEQYF,TGTGCCAGCAGTTACGGGACAGACCAGGCCTACGAGCAGTACTTC
TRBJ1-1,few,.,TRBV5-8,CASSPLFGTEAFF,TGTGCCAGCAGCCCACTCTTCGGCACTGAAGCTTTCTTT
TRBJ2-4,.,TRBD2,TRBV27,CASSPRGAKNIQYF,TGTGCCAGCAGCCCGCGGGGGGCCAAAAACATTCAGTACTTC
TRBJ2-1,.,TRBD2,TRBV6-4,CASSETSGSGNEQFF,TGTGCCAGCAGTGAAACTAGCGGGAGTGGCAATGAGCAGTTCTTC
TRBJ2-7,.,TRBD2,TRBV30,CAWSEREGPEQYF,TGTGCCTGGAGCGAGCGGGAGGGCCCCGAGCAGTACTTC
TRBJ1-5,.,.,TRBV4-1,CASSHPGSNQPQHF,TGCGCCAGCAGCCATCCTGGCAGCAATCAGCCCCAGCATTTT